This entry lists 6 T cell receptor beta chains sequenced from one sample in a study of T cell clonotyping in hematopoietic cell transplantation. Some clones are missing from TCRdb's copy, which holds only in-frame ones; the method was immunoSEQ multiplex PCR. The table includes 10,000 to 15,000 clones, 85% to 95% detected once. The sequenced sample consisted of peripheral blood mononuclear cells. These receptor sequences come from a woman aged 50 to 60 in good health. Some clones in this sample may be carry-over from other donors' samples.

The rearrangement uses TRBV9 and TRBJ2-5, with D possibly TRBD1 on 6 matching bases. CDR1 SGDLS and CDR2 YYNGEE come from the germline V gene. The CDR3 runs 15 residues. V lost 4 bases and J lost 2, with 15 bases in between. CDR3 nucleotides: TGTGCCAGCAGCATACAGGGAAGTCAACAAGAGACCCAGTACTTC. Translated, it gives CASSIQGSQQETQYF. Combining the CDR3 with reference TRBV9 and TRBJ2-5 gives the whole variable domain DSGVTQTPKHLITATGQRVTLRCSPRSGDLSVYWYQQSLDQGLQFLIQYYNGEERAKGNILERFSAQQFPDLHSELNLSSLELGDSALYFCASSIQGSQQETQYFGPGTRLLVL.

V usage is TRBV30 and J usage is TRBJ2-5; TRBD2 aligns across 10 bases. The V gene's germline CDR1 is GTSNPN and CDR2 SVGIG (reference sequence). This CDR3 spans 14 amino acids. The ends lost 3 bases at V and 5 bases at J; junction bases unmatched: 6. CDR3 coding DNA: TGTGCCTGGAGACTTAGCGGGGGGTATGAGACCCAGTACTTC. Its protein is CAWRLSGGYETQYF.

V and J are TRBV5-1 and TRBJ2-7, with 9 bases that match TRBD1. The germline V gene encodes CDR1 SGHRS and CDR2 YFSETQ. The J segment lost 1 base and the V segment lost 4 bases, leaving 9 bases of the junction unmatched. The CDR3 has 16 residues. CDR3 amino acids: CASSAPRDRVSYEQYF. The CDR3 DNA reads TGCGCCAGCAGCGCCCCCCGGGACAGGGTTTCCTACGAGCAGTACTTC.

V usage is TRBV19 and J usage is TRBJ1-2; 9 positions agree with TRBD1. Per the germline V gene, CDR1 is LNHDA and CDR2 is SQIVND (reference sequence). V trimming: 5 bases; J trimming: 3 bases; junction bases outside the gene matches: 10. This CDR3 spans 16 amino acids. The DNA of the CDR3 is TGTGCCAGTAGTTCAACAGGGGGCGATTGGCACTATGGCTACACCTTC. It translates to CASSSTGGDWHYGYTF. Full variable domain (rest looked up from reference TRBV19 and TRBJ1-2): DGGITQSPKYLFRKEGQNVTLSCEQNLNHDAMYWYRQDPGQGLRLIYYSQIVNDFQKGDIAEGYSVSREKKESFPLTVTSAQKNPTAFYLCASSSTGGDWHYGYTFGSGTRLTVV.

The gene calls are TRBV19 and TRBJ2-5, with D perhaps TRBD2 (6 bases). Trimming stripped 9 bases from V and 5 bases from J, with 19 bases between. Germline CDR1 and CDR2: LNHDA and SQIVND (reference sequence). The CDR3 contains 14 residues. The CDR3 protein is CASRAGTSLETQYF. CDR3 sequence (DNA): TGTGCCAGCCGCGCCGGGACTTCCCTGGAGACCCAGTACTTC.

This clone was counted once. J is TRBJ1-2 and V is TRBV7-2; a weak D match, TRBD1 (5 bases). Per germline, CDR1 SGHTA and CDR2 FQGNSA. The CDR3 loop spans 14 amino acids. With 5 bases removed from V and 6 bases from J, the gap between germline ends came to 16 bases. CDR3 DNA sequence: TGTGCCAGCAGCCAAGCAGAGGGGAGGAATGGCTACACCTTC. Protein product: CASSQAEGRNGYTF.